This T cell receptor beta chain stems from a study of cytomegalovirus exposure and HLA in healthy donors. This clone has only a few counts. The CDR3 is made up of 14 amino acids. Germline trimming cut 4 bases from V and 2 bases from J; bases unmatched to any gene: 5. The V gene's germline CDR1 is SGHNT and CDR2 YENEEA. The PCR ran on 60 Vbeta and 13 Jbeta primers. Clones were read by immunoSEQ multiplex PCR, and TCRdb kept only the in-frame ones, dropping some. Seen here are approximately 160,000 clones, about 80% observed once, and the top ten hold 1.4%. Sequenced material: PBMCs. The source is a woman younger than 45 in good health and CMV-seropositive. J is TRBJ2-7 and V is TRBV11-3, with 7 bases that match TRBD1. This CDR3 reads CASSSQGNPYEQYF. As DNA, the CDR3 is TGTGCCAGCAGCTCACAGGGGAATCCCTACGAGCAGTACTTC.